This passage covers 24 T cell receptor beta chains from one sample sequenced in a study of cytomegalovirus exposure and HLA in healthy donors. A multiplex PCR was run with 60 Vbeta primers and 13 Jbeta primers. This table comes from immunoSEQ multiplex PCR, and its TCRdb copy is limited to in-frame clones, with some not included. The sample records approximately 190,000 clones, approximately 85% being singletons. Material for sequencing was PBMCs. These receptors all stem from a woman aged 18-29 years in good health and CMV-seronegative.

V usage is TRBV11-2 and J usage is TRBJ2-1; TRBD2 matches at 9 bases. Germline CDR1 is SGHAT and CDR2 is FQNNGV. The CDR3 is made up of 16 amino acids. J lost 7 bases, V lost 2 bases, and 9 bases had no gene match. CDR3 protein: CASSLIASGAGNEQFF. The CDR3 DNA follows: TGTGCCAGCAGCTTAATCGCTAGCGGGGCAGGTAATGAGCAGTTCTTC.

This clone was detected only a few times. V is TRBV28 and J is TRBJ2-5, with 7 bases identical to TRBD2. This CDR3 has 14 amino acids. Germline lookup yields CDR1 MDHEN and CDR2 SYDVKM. Trimming cost V 3 bases and J 3 bases; bases outside gene matches: 4. In nucleotides, the CDR3 is TGTGCCAGCAGTTTTCGGACTAGAGAAGAGACCCAGTACTTC. Its protein product is CASSFRTREETQYF.

V gene TRBV4-2 combines with J gene TRBJ1-2, with D unresolved. Germline V gives CDR1 LGHNA, CDR2 YNFKEQ. CDR3 length equals 12 residues. Deletions cut 0 bases from V and 6 bases from J, with 5 bases between. In nucleotides, the CDR3 is TGTGCCAGCAGCCAAGATCCAGATGGCTACACCTTC. Translated, it gives CASSQDPDGYTF.

This rearrangement joins TRBV5-5 to TRBJ1-3, with TRBD1 matching over 7 bases. Germline CDR1 reads SGHKS; CDR2 reads YYEKEE (reference sequence). This CDR3 contains 15 residues. J gave up 2 bases and V 4 bases, and 6 bases lay outside the gene matches. The DNA of the CDR3 is TGTGCCAGCAGCAACGGGACAGCGACTGGAAACACCATATATTTT. Amino acid sequence: CASSNGTATGNTIYF.

CDR3 in DNA: TGTGCCACTCGAGGGCTCGATCAGCCCCAGCATTTT. It codes for CATRGLDQPQHF. The rearrangement uses TRBV19 and TRBJ1-5; no reliable D call. The CDR3 is 12 residues long. The ends were cut back, 10 bases at V and 5 bases at J, with 12 bases in the middle. Looked up from germline, CDR1 is LNHDA and CDR2 is SQIVND (reference sequence).

J is TRBJ2-7 and V is TRBV2; D gene unclear. Per germline, CDR1 SNHLY and CDR2 FYNNEI. Trimming removed 9 bases at V and 5 bases at J, with 20 bases between. This CDR3 region has 14 residues. The CDR3 protein is CASEDPELFNEQYF. CDR3 DNA sequence: TGTGCCAGTGAGGATCCTGAGTTGTTCAACGAGCAGTACTTC.

This clone came up once. The CDR3 DNA sequence: TGCAGCAGCCTCCAGGGGGCAGGGACTGAAGCTTTCTTT. Translated, it gives CSSLQGAGTEAFF. The chain couples TRBV29-1 to TRBJ1-1; 8 bases align to TRBD1. The CDR3 is 13 amino acids. The V and J ends lost 8 bases and 5 bases, in that order; junction bases with no gene match: 10. Germline CDR1 reads SQVTM; CDR2 reads ANQGSEA.

The chain is built from TRBV29-1 and TRBJ1-2, with 9 bases that match TRBD1. Germline CDR1 reads SQVTM; CDR2 reads ANQGSEA. J lost 0 bases, V lost 8 bases, and 10 bases had no gene match. The CDR3 spans 15 residues. The CDR3 reads CSFTGTGPSNYGYTF. Written as DNA, the CDR3 is TGCAGCTTTACCGGGACAGGGCCTTCTAACTATGGCTACACCTTC.

The rearrangement links TRBV15 to TRBJ1-2; possible D gene TRBD1, 5 bases. Germline CDR1 and CDR2: LNHNV and YYDKDF (reference sequence). This CDR3 has 14 residues. The germline V and J ends were trimmed by 1 base and 3 bases, with 9 bases remaining between them. For the CDR3, the DNA is TGTGCCACCAGCAGAGGTGACAGCTACTATGGCTACACCTTC. This gives the protein CATSRGDSYYGYTF.

The CDR3 sequence is CASSIDRGVYGYTF. The CDR3 bases are TGTGCCAGTAGTATAGACAGGGGAGTCTATGGCTACACCTTC. The rearrangement joins TRBV19 to TRBJ1-2; tentative D call: TRBD1 (6 bases). Trimming pared 0 bases from V and 4 bases from J, leaving 9 bases between. The germline V gene has CDR1 LNHDA and CDR2 SQIVND (reference sequence). The CDR3 sequence is 14 residues long.

The chain employs TRBV2 and TRBJ2-1, with D possibly matching TRBD1 (7 bases). This CDR3 has 12 amino acids. Trimming pared 10 bases from V and 6 bases from J, leaving 13 bases between. The germline V gene encodes CDR1 SNHLY and CDR2 FYNNEI. In DNA form, the CDR3 reads TGTGCCACCGGGGGACAGCTCAATGAGCAGTTCTTC. Translated: CATGGQLNEQFF.

V usage is TRBV6-1 and J usage is TRBJ2-3; D gene uncertain. Looked up from germline, CDR1 is MNHNS and CDR2 is SASEGT. Trimming cost V 2 bases and J 3 bases, with 9 bases left between them. The length of the CDR3 is 14 residues. The CDR3 here is CASSEYWATDTQYF. The CDR3 DNA reads as TGTGCCAGCAGTGAATATTGGGCGACAGATACGCAGTATTTT.

With regard to this clone: The conserved closing phenylalanine or tryptophan is absent in this CDR3, likely reflecting a read error. Because the CDR3's place on the DNA is in doubt, the DNA is left out and the CDR3 is given as listed by TCRdb. The gene calls are TRBV18 and TRBJ1-2; the table gives TRBD1 as D, unverified against the DNA. Ends included, the CDR3 has 12 residues. Germline CDR1 KGHSH, CDR2 LQKENI. Here the CDR3 reads CASSPEQGAPLS.

The gene calls are TRBV7-9 and TRBJ2-1, with 7 bases that match TRBD2. Germline assignment: CDR1 SEHNR and CDR2 FQNEAQ (reference sequence). CDR3 length: 17 residues. V was clipped by 5 bases and J by 2 bases; unmatched bases: 12. CDR3 amino acids: CASSPKGLAATYNEQFF. The DNA for the CDR3 is TGTGCCAGCAGCCCGAAAGGGCTAGCGGCCACCTACAATGAGCAGTTCTTC.

The table lists this clone with a count of one. This chain links TRBV5-4 with TRBJ2-1; 9 bases match TRBD2. The V and J ends lost 0 bases and 6 bases, in that order; junction bases with no gene match: 7. This CDR3 region has 16 residues. Germline assignment: CDR1 SGHNT and CDR2 YYREEE (reference sequence). CDR3 residues: CASSLGGGRAANEQFF. Here the CDR3 DNA reads TGTGCCAGCAGCTTGGGGGGCGGGAGGGCCGCCAATGAGCAGTTCTTC.

The gene calls are TRBV7-5 and TRBJ2-7; TRBD2 reflects the table's D call only, with no check against the DNA. TRBV7-5 is given as a pseudogene. This CDR3 contains 13 residues. For the CDR3, the DNA is TGTGTCAGAAGCTTAGACCCGGGACTAGCGGGTAACTTC. Amino acid sequence: CVRSLDPGLAGNF.

There are a few counts of this clone. The rearrangement joins TRBV19 to TRBJ1-3; 7 nucleotides align to TRBD1. This CDR3 region has 17 residues. The junction had 15 bases not matched to a gene; V was cut back by 7 bases and J by 3 bases. The germline V gene encodes CDR1 LNHDA and CDR2 SQIVND (reference sequence). The CDR3 region is CASTAQNRGKDGNTIYF. CDR3 DNA sequence: TGTGCCAGTACCGCCCAGAACAGGGGAAAGGATGGAAACACCATATATTTT.

The rearrangement uses TRBV4-1 and TRBJ1-2, with D possibly matching TRBD1 (5 bases). CDR1 and CDR2 from the germline V gene are MGHRA and YSYEKL. V was pared by 0 bases and J by 0 bases, with 17 bases between. The CDR3 is 18 amino acids. CDR3 residues: CASSQDQGRDLTNYGYTF. In nucleotides, the CDR3 is TGCGCCAGCAGCCAAGATCAGGGCAGAGATTTAACTAACTATGGCTACACCTTC.

The V gene is TRBV13, the J gene TRBJ2-7; no firm D call. The germline V gene has CDR1 PRHDT and CDR2 FYEKMQ (reference sequence). CDR3 length: 12 residues. The ends were cut back, 4 bases at V and 4 bases at J, with 8 bases in the middle. In DNA, the CDR3 is TGTGCCAGCAGCTGGCCCGGGTACGAGCAGTACTTC. Amino acids: CASSWPGYEQYF.

The rearrangement joins TRBV5-1 to TRBJ1-6; a possible D gene is TRBD1 (5 bases). The germline gives CDR1 SGHRS, CDR2 YFSETQ. This CDR3 comprises 14 residues. The V end was cut by 2 bases, the J end by 7 bases, with 10 bases between. Written as DNA, the CDR3 is TGCGCCAGCAGCTTCGGGGGGGAGAATTCACCCCTCCACTTT. Translated, it gives CASSFGGENSPLHF.

The chain combines TRBV7-9 with TRBJ1-6, with D possibly matching TRBD1 (6 bases). V gave up 6 bases and J gave up 6 bases, with 12 bases separating them. Germline V lookup: CDR1 SEHNR, CDR2 FQNEAQ (reference sequence). The CDR3 length is 14 residues. DNA of the CDR3: TGTGCCAGCAGACTTCAGGGGACTAATTCACCCCTCCACTTT. Amino acids: CASRLQGTNSPLHF.

CDR3: CASSRKAGGQDEQYF. The CDR3, as DNA: TGCGCCAGCAGCAGGAAAGCGGGGGGGCAGGACGAGCAGTACTTC. The chain is built from TRBV5-1 and TRBJ2-7; 10 nucleotides match TRBD2. J lost 5 bases, V lost 4 bases, and 9 bases had no gene match. Germline V lookup: CDR1 SGHRS, CDR2 YFSETQ. This CDR3 spans 15 amino acids.

The chain employs TRBV7-2 and TRBJ2-6; a possible D gene is TRBD1 (6 bases). CDR1 is SGHTA, CDR2 FQGNSA, per germline. CDR3 size: 18 residues. Between the trimmed V and J ends, which lost 5 bases and 0 bases, there was a span of 17 bases. This CDR3 is CASSHHRDKTSGANVLTF. Here the CDR3 DNA reads TGTGCCAGCAGCCACCACCGGGACAAAACCTCTGGGGCCAACGTCCTGACTTTC.

This chain uses TRBV14 with TRBJ2-7; 10 bases are a match to TRBD1. The CDR3 totals 13 residues. The J segment lost 6 bases and the V segment lost 6 bases, leaving 5 bases of the junction unmatched. Germline CDR1 is SGHDN and CDR2 is FVKESK. The CDR3 DNA follows: TGTGCCAGCAGGGGGACAGGGGACGGCGAGCAGTACTTC. Translation: CASRGTGDGEQYF.